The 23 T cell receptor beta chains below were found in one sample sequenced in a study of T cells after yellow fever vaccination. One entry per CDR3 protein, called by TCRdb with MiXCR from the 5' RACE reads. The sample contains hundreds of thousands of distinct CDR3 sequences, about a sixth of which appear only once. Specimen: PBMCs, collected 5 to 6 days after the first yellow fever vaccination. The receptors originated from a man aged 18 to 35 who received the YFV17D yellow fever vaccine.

The CDR3 nucleotides are TGCGCCAGCAGCACCGGGACAGGGACAGAGACCCAGTACTTC. The encoded protein is CASSTGTGTETQYF. V is TRBV5-1 and J is TRBJ2-5, with 9 bases matching TRBD1. Germline loops: CDR1 SGHRS, CDR2 YFSETQ. V gave up 4 bases and J gave up 4 bases; unmatched junction bases: 5. This CDR3 region has 14 residues.

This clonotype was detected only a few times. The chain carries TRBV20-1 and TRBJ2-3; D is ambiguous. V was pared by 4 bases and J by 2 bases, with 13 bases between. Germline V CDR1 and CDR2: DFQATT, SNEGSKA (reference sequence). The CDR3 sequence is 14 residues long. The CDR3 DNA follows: TGCAGTGCTACCGTTAGTGAGTCCACAGATACGCAGTATTTT. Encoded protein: CSATVSESTDTQYF.

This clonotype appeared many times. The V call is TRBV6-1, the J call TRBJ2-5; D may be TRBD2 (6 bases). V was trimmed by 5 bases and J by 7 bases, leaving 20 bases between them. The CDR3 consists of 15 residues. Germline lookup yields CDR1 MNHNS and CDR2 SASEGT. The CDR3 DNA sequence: TGTGCCAGCAGTAAGCGGGCCACGACTGGTGGGACCCAGTACTTC. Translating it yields CASSKRATTGGTQYF.

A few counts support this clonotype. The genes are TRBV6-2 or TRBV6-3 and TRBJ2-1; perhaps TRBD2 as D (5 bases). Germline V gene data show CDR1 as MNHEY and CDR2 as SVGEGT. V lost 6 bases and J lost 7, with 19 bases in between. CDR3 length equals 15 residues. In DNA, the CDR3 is TGTGCCAGCAGCTACCCGGGGAGCTTAAGAAATGAGCAGTTCTTC. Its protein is CASSYPGSLRNEQFF.

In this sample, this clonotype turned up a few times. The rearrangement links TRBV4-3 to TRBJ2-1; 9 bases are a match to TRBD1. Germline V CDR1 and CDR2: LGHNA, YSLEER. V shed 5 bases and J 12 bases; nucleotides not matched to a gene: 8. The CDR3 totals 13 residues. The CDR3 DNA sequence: TGCGCCAGCAGCAAGGGACAGGGTAGTGTGCAGTTCTTC. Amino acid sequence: CASSKGQGSVQFF.

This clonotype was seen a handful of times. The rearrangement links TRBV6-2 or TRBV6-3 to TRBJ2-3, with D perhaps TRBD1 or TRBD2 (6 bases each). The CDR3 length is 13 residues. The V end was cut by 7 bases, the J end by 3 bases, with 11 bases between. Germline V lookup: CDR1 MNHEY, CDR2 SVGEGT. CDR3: CASMPGATDTQYF. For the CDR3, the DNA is TGTGCCAGCATGCCGGGGGCGACAGATACGCAGTATTTT.

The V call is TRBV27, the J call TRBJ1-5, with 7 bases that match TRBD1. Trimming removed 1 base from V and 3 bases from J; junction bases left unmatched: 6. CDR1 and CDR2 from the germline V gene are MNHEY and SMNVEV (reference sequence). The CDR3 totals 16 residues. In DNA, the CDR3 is TGTGCCAGCAGTTTATTTGGAGGGGGCATCAATCAGCCCCAGCATTTT. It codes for CASSLFGGGINQPQHF.

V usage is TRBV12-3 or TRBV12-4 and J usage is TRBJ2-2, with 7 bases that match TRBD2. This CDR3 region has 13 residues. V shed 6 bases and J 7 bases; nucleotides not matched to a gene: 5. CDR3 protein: CASRTSVGGELFF. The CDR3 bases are TGTGCCAGCAGAACTAGCGTCGGCGGGGAGCTGTTTTTT.

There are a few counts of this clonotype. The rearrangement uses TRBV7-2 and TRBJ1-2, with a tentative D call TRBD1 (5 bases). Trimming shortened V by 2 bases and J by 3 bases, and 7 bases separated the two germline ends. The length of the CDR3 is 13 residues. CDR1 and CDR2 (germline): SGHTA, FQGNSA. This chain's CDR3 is CASSLPQDYGYTF. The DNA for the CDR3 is TGTGCCAGCAGCTTACCACAGGACTATGGCTACACCTTC. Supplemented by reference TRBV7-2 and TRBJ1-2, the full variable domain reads GAGVSQSPSNKVTEKGKDVELRCDPISGHTALYWYRQSLGQGLEFLIYFQGNSAPDKSGLPSDRFSAERTGGSVSTLTIQRTQQEDSAVYLCASSLPQDYGYTFGSGTRLTVV.

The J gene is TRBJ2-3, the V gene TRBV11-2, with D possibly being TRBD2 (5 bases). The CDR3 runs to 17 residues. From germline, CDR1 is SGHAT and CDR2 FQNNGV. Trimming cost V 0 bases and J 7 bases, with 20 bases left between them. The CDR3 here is CASSLEGNGGGRNTQYF. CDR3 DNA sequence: TGTGCCAGCAGCTTAGAGGGTAATGGCGGAGGAAGAAATACGCAGTATTTT.

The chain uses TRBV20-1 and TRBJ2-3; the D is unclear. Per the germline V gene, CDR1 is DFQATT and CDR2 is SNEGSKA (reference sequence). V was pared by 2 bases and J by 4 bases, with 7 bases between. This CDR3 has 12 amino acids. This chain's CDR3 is CSARTPPDTQYF. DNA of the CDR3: TGCAGTGCTAGAACCCCCCCAGATACGCAGTATTTT.

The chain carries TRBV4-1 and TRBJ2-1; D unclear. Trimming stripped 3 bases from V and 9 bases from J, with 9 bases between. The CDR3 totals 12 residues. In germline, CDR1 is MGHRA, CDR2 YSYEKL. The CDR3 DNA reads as TGCGCCAGCAGCCAGTACATAGGTGAGCAGTTCTTC. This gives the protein CASSQYIGEQFF.

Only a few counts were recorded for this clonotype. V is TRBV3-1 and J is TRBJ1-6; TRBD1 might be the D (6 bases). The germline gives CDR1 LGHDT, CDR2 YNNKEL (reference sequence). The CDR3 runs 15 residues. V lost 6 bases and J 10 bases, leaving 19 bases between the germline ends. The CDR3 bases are TGTGCCAGCAGACCCTCCGCAGGGGATTGGTCACCCCTCCACTTT. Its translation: CASRPSAGDWSPLHF. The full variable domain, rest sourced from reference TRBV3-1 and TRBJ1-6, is DTAVSQTPKYLVTQMGNDKSIKCEQNLGHDTMYWYKQDSKKFLKIMFSYNNKELIINETVPNRFSPKSPDKAHLNLHINSLELGDSAVYFCASRPSAGDWSPLHFGNGTRLTVT.

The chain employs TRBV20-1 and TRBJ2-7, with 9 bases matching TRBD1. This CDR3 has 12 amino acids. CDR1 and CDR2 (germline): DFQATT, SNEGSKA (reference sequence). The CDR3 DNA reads TGCAGACCGGGACAGGGACCCCTCGAGCAGTACTTC. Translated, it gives CRPGQGPLEQYF.

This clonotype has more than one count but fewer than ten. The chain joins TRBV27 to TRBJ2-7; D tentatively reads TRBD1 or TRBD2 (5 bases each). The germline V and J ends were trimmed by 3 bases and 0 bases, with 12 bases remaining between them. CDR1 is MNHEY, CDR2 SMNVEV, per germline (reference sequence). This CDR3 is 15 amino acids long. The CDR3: CASSFGDPSSYEQYF. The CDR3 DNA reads TGTGCCAGCAGTTTCGGGGACCCGAGCTCCTACGAGCAGTACTTC.

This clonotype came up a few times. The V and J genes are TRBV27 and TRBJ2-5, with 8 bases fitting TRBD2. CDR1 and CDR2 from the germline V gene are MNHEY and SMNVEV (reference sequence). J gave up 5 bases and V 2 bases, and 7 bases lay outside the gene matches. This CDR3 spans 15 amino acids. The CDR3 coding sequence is TGTGCCAGCAGTTTAAATGGCGGGGGGATCGAGACCCAGTACTTC. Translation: CASSLNGGGIETQYF.

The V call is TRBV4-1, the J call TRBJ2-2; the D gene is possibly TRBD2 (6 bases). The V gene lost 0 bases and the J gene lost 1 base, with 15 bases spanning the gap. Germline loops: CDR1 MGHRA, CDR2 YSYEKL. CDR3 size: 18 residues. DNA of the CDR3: TGCGCCAGCAGCCAAGAATGGAGGAGGGCCTTGAACACCGGGGAGCTGTTTTTT. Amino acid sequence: CASSQEWRRALNTGELFF.

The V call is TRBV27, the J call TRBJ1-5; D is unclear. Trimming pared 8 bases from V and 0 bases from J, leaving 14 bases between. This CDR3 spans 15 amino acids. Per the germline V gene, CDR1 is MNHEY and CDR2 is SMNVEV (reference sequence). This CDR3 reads CASRPLGNSNQPQHF. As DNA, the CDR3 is TGTGCCAGCCGACCCCTCGGGAATAGCAATCAGCCCCAGCATTTT.

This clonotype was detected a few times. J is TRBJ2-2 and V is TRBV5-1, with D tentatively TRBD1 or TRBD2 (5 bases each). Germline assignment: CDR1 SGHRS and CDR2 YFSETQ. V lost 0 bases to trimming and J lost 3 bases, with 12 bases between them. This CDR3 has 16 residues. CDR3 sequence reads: CASSLESGTYTGELFF. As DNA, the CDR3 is TGCGCCAGCAGCTTGGAATCCGGGACGTACACCGGGGAGCTGTTTTTT.

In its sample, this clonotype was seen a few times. The CDR3 protein is CASRLSGTGIYEQYV. The CDR3 coding sequence is TGTGCCAGCAGATTATCCGGGACAGGGATCTACGAGCAGTACGTC. The chain recombines TRBV2 with TRBJ2-7; 9 bases are a match to TRBD1. Germline trimming cut 6 bases from V and 3 bases from J; bases unmatched to any gene: 9. Germline values: CDR1 SNHLY, CDR2 FYNNEI. The CDR3 is 15 amino acids.

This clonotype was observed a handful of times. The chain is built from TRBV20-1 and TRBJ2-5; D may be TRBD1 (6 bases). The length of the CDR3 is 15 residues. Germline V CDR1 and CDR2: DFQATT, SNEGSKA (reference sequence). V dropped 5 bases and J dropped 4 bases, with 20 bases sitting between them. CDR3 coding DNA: TGCAGTGCTGGGCCAAGTGGGGGCCGGGGAGAGACCCAGTACTTC. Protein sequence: CSAGPSGGRGETQYF.

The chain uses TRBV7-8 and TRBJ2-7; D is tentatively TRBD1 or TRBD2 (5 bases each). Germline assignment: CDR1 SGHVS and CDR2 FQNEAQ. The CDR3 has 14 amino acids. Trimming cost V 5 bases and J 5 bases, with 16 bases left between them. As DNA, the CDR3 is TGTGCCAGCAGCGTAGGTTTGTGGGGGAACGAGCAGTACGTC. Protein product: CASSVGLWGNEQYV.

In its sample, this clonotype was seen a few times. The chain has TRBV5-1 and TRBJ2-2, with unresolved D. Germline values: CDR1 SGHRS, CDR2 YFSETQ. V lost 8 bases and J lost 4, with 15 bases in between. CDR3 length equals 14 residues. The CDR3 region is CASDPDRPTGELFF. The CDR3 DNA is TGCGCCAGTGATCCGGACCGCCCCACCGGGGAGCTGTTTTTT.